Each of the 8 T cell receptor beta chains below was sequenced from the same sample in a study of control samples from healthy donors and cancer patients. The repertoire was sequenced with immunoSEQ multiplex PCR; TCRdb's copy has only in-frame clones and lacks some. The sample carries some 120,000 clones, less than 95% recorded once. The sample taken for sequencing was blood. The receptors were sampled from a man aged 25-45 years in good health.

The chain carries TRBV6-5 and TRBJ1-5; D unclear. Trimming left V 2 bases short and J 4 bases short, with 9 bases between. CDR3 length: 14 amino acids. The V gene's germline CDR1 is MNHEY and CDR2 SVGAGI. Here the CDR3 reads CASSYVSGNQPQHF. The CDR3 nucleotides are TGTGCCAGCAGTTACGTCTCAGGTAATCAGCCCCAGCATTTT.

This chain uses TRBV12-3 or TRBV12-4 with TRBJ1-2; no firm D call. The CDR3 loop spans 13 amino acids. The V end lost 3 bases, the J end lost 4 bases, and 9 bases lay between the germline ends. This chain's CDR3 is CASSFTGGYGYTF. The CDR3 nucleotides read TGTGCCAGCAGTTTCACGGGCGGCTATGGCTACACCTTC.

This chain uses TRBV30 with TRBJ1-5; no reliable D call. The CDR3 covers 13 residues. Trimming took 2 bases from V and 1 from J, leaving 6 bases between them. The germline gives CDR1 GTSNPN, CDR2 SVGIG (reference sequence). For the CDR3, the DNA is TGTGCCTGGAGTCAGTGGAGCAATCAGCCCCAGCATTTT. It codes for CAWSQWSNQPQHF.

The chain joins TRBV27 to TRBJ1-2; D may be TRBD1 (6 bases). V lost 5 bases and J lost 6, with 13 bases in between. CDR3 length: 13 residues. The germline CDR1 and CDR2 sequences are MNHEY and SMNVEV (reference sequence). CDR3 nucleotide sequence: TGTGCCAGCAGTAACACAGGGAATCATGGCTACACCTTC. This gives the protein CASSNTGNHGYTF.

V and J are TRBV7-9 and TRBJ1-1; D is unclear. The CDR3 length is 13 residues. V was cut by 3 bases and J by 1 base, with 6 bases left in between. Germline CDR1 SEHNR, CDR2 FQNEAQ (reference sequence). The CDR3 sequence is CASSFGSNTEAFF. CDR3 sequence (DNA): TGTGCCAGCAGCTTCGGGTCGAACACTGAAGCTTTCTTT.

The chain links TRBV19 to TRBJ2-5, with TRBD2 matching over 13 bases. The CDR3 contains 16 residues. V dropped 2 bases and J dropped 3; count of bases not matched to a gene: 3. Germline CDR1 is LNHDA and CDR2 is SQIVND (reference sequence). The CDR3 here is CASSITSGGAEETQYF. CDR3 DNA sequence: TGTGCCAGTAGTATAACTAGCGGGGGGGCCGAAGAGACCCAGTACTTC.

CDR3 DNA: TGTGCCAGCAGCTTAGAACCGACTAACAATCAGCCCCAGCATTTT. Translating it yields CASSLEPTNNQPQHF. The genes are TRBV7-2 and TRBJ1-5; D not resolved. V dropped 1 base and J dropped 3 bases, with 10 bases sitting between them. This CDR3 is built from 15 residues. From germline, CDR1 is SGHTA and CDR2 FQGNSA.

This sequence joins TRBV13 and TRBJ2-2, with D unclear. Trimming removed 0 bases at V and 7 bases at J, with 9 bases between. The CDR3 runs to 14 residues. Per the germline V gene, CDR1 is PRHDT and CDR2 is FYEKMQ (reference sequence). The CDR3 is CASSLGPTGGELFF. Written as DNA, the CDR3 is TGTGCCAGCAGCTTAGGACCCACCGGCGGGGAGCTGTTTTTT.